This TCR beta chain was recorded in a study of cytotoxic CD8 clonotypes in ibrutinib-treated CLL. As to this clone: Its antigen is undetermined.

Study results and limitations: Sampling of sustained-remission and progressing patients occurred at differing times. While tracking circulating CD8+ T-cell counts, baseline clonality exceeded that of age-matched healthy donors.

A 1 in 200,000 to 1 in 1 million T cell depth was the sequencing target. Sequenced by immunoSEQ multiplex PCR; TCRdb stores in-frame clones only, minus some. The repertoire holds around 91,000 clones, with around 83% as singletons. From cryopreserved PBMCs came about 2 micrograms of genomic DNA used for TCR beta libraries. The TCR sequence derives from a human donor with chronic lymphocytic leukemia. The sequencing here drew on PBMCs, taken before ibrutinib treatment.

The CDR3 region has the DNA TGTGCCATCAGCTTGGGACCAAATCAGCCCCAGCATTTT. Its translation: CAISLGPNQPQHF. The chain combines TRBV10-3 with TRBJ1-5, with D possibly TRBD1 on 5 matching bases. The CDR3 spans 13 residues. Trimming left V 6 bases short and J 4 bases short, with 10 bases between. Germline V lookup: CDR1 ENHRY, CDR2 SYGVKD.